Presented here are 5 T cell receptor delta chains from one specimen sequenced in a study of γδ T cells in repeated Plasmodium falciparum infection (dated by TCRdb to about 2021). For bulk TCR repertoire analysis, Vgamma9/Vdelta2+ and Vdelta2-negative gammadelta T cell populations were flow-sorted out of peripheral blood mononuclear cells. Receptors were amplified or captured by multiplex PCR. Sequencing instrument: Illumina MiSeq. Via CATT, TCRdb reprocessed the public reads, and rows with identical DNA were then joined. Present in this sample are tens of thousands of delta-chain clones, over 0.9% of which were seen just once. The leading ten clones occupy 7.5% to 10% of the sample. Sample: gamma-delta T cells from blood. The receptors derive from a pool of human donors (malaria-infected and uninfected, not separated).

Ten or more counts support this clone. The chain has TRDV1 and TRDJ1, with 13 bases matching TRDD3. Losses at the gene ends were 0 bases for V and 0 bases for J; bases not matched to a gene: 28. CDR3 length: 26 residues. Germline V gives CDR1 TSWWSYY, CDR2 QGS. CDR3: CALGELFNLPPYAYWGIRRYTDKLIF. As DNA, the CDR3 is TGTGCTCTTGGGGAACTATTTAATCTTCCCCCCTACGCCTACTGGGGGATACGGAGGTACACCGATAAACTCATCTTT.

As regards this clone: The protein given by TCRdb reflects a much larger clone and differs at residue 8 from this DNA's translation, likely from a read error; the protein shown is the DNA's translation. This chain uses TRDV1 with TRDJ1, with 13 bases matching TRDD3. CDR3 size: 18 residues. V trimming: 2 bases; J trimming: 8 bases; junction bases outside the gene matches: 14. Germline CDR1 reads TSWWSYY; CDR2 reads QGS. The CDR3 here is CALGEDGGTGGYALKLIF. For the CDR3, the DNA is TGTGCTCTTGGGGAAGACGGGGGTACTGGGGGATACGCCCTAAAACTCATCTTT.

A remark on this clone: TCRdb's entry gives the protein of a much larger clone, which mismatches this DNA's translation at residue 3, likely from a read error; the protein reported here is translated from the DNA. This chain links TRDV1 with TRDJ1, with D tentatively TRDD3 (6 bases). The J gene is not listed in TCRdb, so it was assigned here from a DNA match to germline. Germline V gene data show CDR1 as TSWWSYY and CDR2 as QGS. The CDR3 extends over 19 amino acids. The CDR3 DNA is TGTGCTCCTGGGGACCCCTCCCGGATACCTCTACCGTACACCGATAAACTCATCTTT. This sequence encodes CAPGDPSRIPLPYTDKLIF.

As to this clone: The translation of this DNA and the TCRdb protein of a much larger clone differ at residue 10, probably owing to a read error; the protein shown here is translated from the DNA. V gene TRDV2 combines with J gene TRDJ1; 8 bases are shared with TRDD3. The J gene, missing from TCRdb, was assigned here through DNA to germline matching. Germline lookup yields CDR1 GEAIGNYY and CDR2 EKD. V lost 1 base, J lost 3 bases, and 9 bases stayed unmatched. The CDR3 is 16 amino acids. The CDR3 DNA sequence: TGTGCCTGTGACACACTGGGGGCCCGAGAGGCCGATAAACTCATCTTT. This gives the protein CACDTLGAREADKLIF.

At least ten counts were recorded for this clone. TCRdb records a much larger clone's protein for this DNA, with a difference at residue 13 that likely arises from a read error; the protein given is the translation of the DNA. This rearrangement joins TRDV2 to TRDJ1; 12 nucleotides match TRDD3. TCRdb supplies no J gene; here it was assigned by aligning the nucleotide sequence to germline. The CDR3 contains 19 residues. After removal of 0 bases from V and 0 bases from J, the junction contained 10 bases not matched to a gene. Germline V gives CDR1 GEAIGNYY, CDR2 EKD. The DNA for the CDR3 is TGTGCCTGTGACACCGGGATCTGGGGGATACGCGGGCACACCGATAAACTCATCTTT. It encodes CACDTGIWGIRGHTDKLIF.